This is a list of T cell receptor beta chains from one sample in a study of cytotoxic CD8 clonotypes in ibrutinib-treated CLL. Here immunoSEQ multiplex PCR was the method, and the copy in TCRdb shows in-frame clones only, minus some. This sample has around 300,000 clones, with more than 65% found just once. Sequencing was performed on PBMCs, taken before ibrutinib treatment. The receptors come from a human donor with chronic lymphocytic leukemia. CDR3s leave out the opening cysteine and the closing phenylalanine or tryptophan. The order of the fields is clone size, D gene, J gene, V gene, CDR3 protein. The D gene is left open where the match is weak. Clone sizes are given selectively: once, few, many, or a class where the clone is expanded.

>.|TRBD1|TRBJ1-2|TRBV9
ASSVRGGQEGYT
>.|TRBD1|TRBJ2-3|TRBV6-5
AIRDRGTDTQY
>once|.|TRBJ2-1|TRBV29-1
SVGGSTYNEQF
>.|.|TRBJ2-1|TRBV5-8
ASSPTVSYNEQF
>.|.|TRBJ1-4|TRBV5-6
ASSFRHTTHEKLF
>.|TRBD2|TRBJ2-2|TRBV4-3
ASSQTLAGRVGELF
>.|.|TRBJ2-7|TRBV5-1
ASSSVGQRNAYEQY
>.|.|TRBJ1-1|TRBV4-2
ASSQAVINTEAF
>.|TRBD1|TRBJ2-7|TRBV19
ASSITGTGIGEQY
>many|.|TRBJ2-3|TRBV27
ASRRGRTDTQY
>.|TRBD1|TRBJ1-2|TRBV30
AWSVRGGAVGYT
>once|.|TRBJ2-7|TRBV9
ASSVTAGSTYEQY
>.|.|TRBJ1-5|TRBV6-6
ASNPSFNQPQH
>.|.|TRBJ2-7|TRBV5-1
ASSLGGPGPDPYEQY
>.|.|TRBJ2-3|TRBV7-2
ASSSALGERGDTQY
>.|.|TRBJ2-7|TRBV6-6
ASRTRSEQY
>.|TRBD1|TRBJ2-7|TRBV2
ASSNTDPGQATYEQY
>.|.|TRBJ1-4|TRBV28
ASRIGGGREKLF
>.|.|TRBJ2-7|TRBV6-5
ASSRGPSTYEQY
>.|TRBD1|TRBJ2-3|TRBV7-2
ASSLDRGVYTQY
>.|.|TRBJ2-3|TRBV27
ASSLGAGDPDTQY
>few|.|TRBJ2-3|TRBV11-2
ASSRSSIDTQY
>.|.|TRBJ2-5|TRBV12-5
ASGSGSSWTQY
>.|TRBD2|TRBJ2-7|TRBV7-6
ASSFSTSGSYEQY
>.|TRBD1|TRBJ2-7|TRBV19
ASGKQGSYEQY
>.|.|TRBJ2-5|TRBV19
ASSPGGFPGTQY